Listed here are 27 T cell receptor beta chains from one sample, sequenced in a study of patients and donors after allogeneic stem cell transplantation. TCRdb used MiXCR to reprocess the RT-PCR reads, holding one entry per CDR3 protein. The repertoire holds about 230,000 distinct CDR3 sequences, with 13% to 15% as singletons. Sequencing input: blood, either unsorted or a sorted T cell fraction (not recorded which). The receptors derive from a human donor who was either an allogeneic HSCT recipient or a stem cell or donor lymphocyte infusion donor (not recorded which). It is not recorded whose cells these are; they may come from a transplant donor.

V gene TRBV6-6 combines with J gene TRBJ1-2; TRBD1 matches at 7 bases. The ends lost 11 bases at V and 4 bases at J; junction bases unmatched: 10. Germline V gene data show CDR1 as MNHNY and CDR2 as SVGAGI (reference sequence). The CDR3 spans 13 residues. CDR3 amino acids: CAYSGGQGYGYTF. In DNA form, the CDR3 reads TGTGCCTATTCAGGGGGGCAGGGCTATGGCTACACCTTC.

The rearrangement uses TRBV30 and TRBJ2-5, with D perhaps TRBD1 (6 bases). This CDR3 spans 12 amino acids. Germline CDR1 GTSNPN, CDR2 SVGIG (reference sequence). Trimming removed 5 bases at V and 4 bases at J, with 11 bases between. The CDR3 loop reads CAWAQGRETQYF. CDR3 coding DNA: TGTGCCTGGGCACAGGGACGAGAGACCCAGTACTTC.

In this sample, this clonotype turned up many times. The chain has TRBV5-1 and TRBJ1-6; 11 bases line up with TRBD1. CDR1 is SGHRS, CDR2 YFSETQ, per germline. Unmatched junction bases numbered 3, after V lost 2 bases and J lost 8 bases. The CDR3 extends over 15 amino acids. The CDR3 loop is CASSFTGQGDSPLHF. CDR3 bases: TGCGCCAGCAGCTTTACGGGACAGGGGGATTCACCCCTCCACTTT. Full variable domain (rest looked up from reference TRBV5-1 and TRBJ1-6): KAGVTQTPRYLIKTRGQQVTLSCSPISGHRSVSWYQQTPGQGLQFLFEYFSETQRNKGNFPGRFSGRQFSNSRSEMNVSTLELGDSALYLCASSFTGQGDSPLHFGNGTRLTVT.

The gene calls are TRBV9 and TRBJ2-1, with a tentative D call TRBD2 (7 bases). From germline, CDR1 is SGDLS and CDR2 YYNGEE. V was shortened by 4 bases and J by 10 bases, with 15 bases between the two germline ends. This CDR3 has 13 residues. The CDR3, as DNA: TGTGCCAGCAGCCAAGAGGGGGGGAGAGAGCAGTTCTTC. Protein: CASSQEGGREQFF.

This clonotype came up a few times. CDR3 in amino acids: CASSAQEGTSPLHF. The DNA of the CDR3 is TGTGCCAGCAGTGCCCAGGAAGGGACATCACCCCTCCACTTT. This chain joins TRBV2 and TRBJ1-6; a weak D match, TRBD1 (6 bases). V gave up 4 bases and J gave up 10 bases, with 14 bases separating them. The CDR3 totals 14 residues. Per the germline V gene, CDR1 is SNHLY and CDR2 is FYNNEI.

To note about this clonotype: This may stem from a read error, because a much larger clone lies one nucleotide away. The V call is TRBV29-1, the J call TRBJ1-5; no definite D call. Germline V lookup: CDR1 SQVTM, CDR2 ANQGSEA. This CDR3 spans 11 amino acids. As DNA, the CDR3 is TGCAGCGTTGGGGTCAATCAGCCCGAGCATTTT. Its translation: CSVGVNQPEHF.

V gene TRBV6-4 combines with J gene TRBJ2-4; TRBD1 is a possible D gene (5 bases). The ends were cut back, 7 bases at V and 5 bases at J, with 15 bases in the middle. The CDR3 sequence is 14 residues long. CDR1 is MRHNA, CDR2 SNTAGT, per germline. Written as DNA, the CDR3 is TGTGCCAGCATAGGGGCGCTGGGCGAAAACATTCAGTACTTC. Protein sequence: CASIGALGENIQYF.

The gene calls are TRBV15 and TRBJ2-7; D gene unclear. V was pared by 1 base and J by 5 bases, with 15 bases between. CDR3 length: 15 residues. Germline-derived CDR1 and CDR2 are LNHNV and YYDKDF (reference sequence). The DNA for the CDR3 is TGTGCCACCAGCAGAGCCTTCGGAGCACAAAACGAGCAGTACTTC. Amino acid sequence: CATSRAFGAQNEQYF.

The chain has TRBV5-6 and TRBJ2-5, with D tentatively TRBD2 (6 bases). The CDR3 totals 15 residues. The V end lost 4 bases, the J end lost 5 bases, and 18 bases lay between the germline ends. From germline, CDR1 is SGHDT and CDR2 YYEEEE. The chain's CDR3 is CASSGDWAGRETQYF. In DNA, the CDR3 is TGTGCCAGCAGCGGGGATTGGGCAGGGAGGGAGACCCAGTACTTC.

This clonotype was counted a few times. For the CDR3, the DNA is TGTGCCAGTAGTATGGGGATGGCTAAAGAGACCCAGTACTTC. This sequence encodes CASSMGMAKETQYF. The chain uses TRBV19 and TRBJ2-5; D call uncertain. V was clipped by 3 bases and J by 3 bases, with 11 bases between them. In germline, CDR1 is LNHDA, CDR2 SQIVND (reference sequence). The CDR3 has 14 amino acids.

The chain couples TRBV12-3 or TRBV12-4 to TRBJ2-1, with a weak D call TRBD2 (6 bases). V lost 1 base and J 9 bases, leaving 13 bases between the germline ends. This CDR3 region has 14 residues. CDR3 sequence reads: CASSLGRTNGEQFF. Here the CDR3 DNA reads TGTGCCAGCAGTTTAGGTCGGACTAATGGTGAGCAGTTCTTC.

This chain links TRBV6-1 with TRBJ1-1; D unclear. Germline V gives CDR1 MNHNS, CDR2 SASEGT. V lost 0 bases and J lost 0, with 11 bases in between. The CDR3 consists of 16 residues. This CDR3 reads CASSEAVGVVNTEAFF. In DNA form, the CDR3 reads TGTGCCAGCAGTGAAGCGGTTGGGGTCGTGAACACTGAAGCTTTCTTT.

This clonotype was picked up many times. This rearrangement joins TRBV19 to TRBJ2-2; no firm D call. The germline V gene has CDR1 LNHDA and CDR2 SQIVND (reference sequence). V lost 10 bases to trimming and J lost 4 bases, with 10 bases between them. The CDR3 length is 12 residues. CDR3 coding DNA: TGTGCCATTTTCAGCAGCACCGGGGAGCTGTTTTTT. Its translation: CAIFSSTGELFF.

The V gene is TRBV20-1, the J gene TRBJ2-7; 8 bases are a match to TRBD1. The V gene end was trimmed by 1 base and the J gene end by 3 bases; junction bases not matched to a gene: 5. The CDR3 covers 14 residues. The V gene's germline CDR1 is DFQATT and CDR2 SNEGSKA (reference sequence). CDR3 in amino acids: CSARVQGAIYEQYF. The CDR3 DNA follows: TGCAGTGCTAGAGTGCAGGGGGCTATCTACGAGCAGTACTTC.

Many counts were recorded for this clonotype. This chain connects TRBV18 to TRBJ1-1; TRBD1 matches at 10 bases. CDR3 length equals 15 residues. The germline CDR1 and CDR2 sequences are KGHSH and LQKENI. The V gene end was trimmed by 3 bases and the J gene end by 6 bases; junction bases not matched to a gene: 7. CDR3 in amino acids: CASSPTPGQGSEAFF. As DNA, the CDR3 is TGTGCCAGCTCACCCACTCCGGGACAGGGGTCTGAAGCTTTCTTT.

This clonotype was detected a few times. The chain couples TRBV5-1 to TRBJ2-5; D is uncertain. CDR1 and CDR2 (germline): SGHRS, YFSETQ. This CDR3 has 14 amino acids. V lost 3 bases and J 3 bases, leaving 12 bases between the germline ends. The CDR3 region has the DNA TGCGCCAGCAGCTGGACGGACGCAAAAGAGACCCAGTACTTC. It encodes CASSWTDAKETQYF. Combining the CDR3 with reference TRBV5-1 and TRBJ2-5 gives the whole variable domain KAGVTQTPRYLIKTRGQQVTLSCSPISGHRSVSWYQQTPGQGLQFLFEYFSETQRNKGNFPGRFSGRQFSNSRSEMNVSTLELGDSALYLCASSWTDAKETQYFGPGTRLLVL.

This clonotype was observed many times. The chain is built from TRBV28 and TRBJ1-2; D uncertain. The germline CDR1 and CDR2 sequences are MDHEN and SYDVKM. The length of the CDR3 is 14 residues. Trimming removed 6 bases at V and 5 bases at J, with 16 bases between. The CDR3 is CASSLWTVPYGYTF. CDR3 nucleotides: TGTGCCAGCAGCCTATGGACGGTTCCTTATGGCTACACCTTC.

The chain carries TRBV6-5 and TRBJ2-7, with TRBD1 matching over 10 bases. V lost 0 bases to trimming and J lost 5 bases; unmatched junction nucleotides: 4. This CDR3 is 15 amino acids long. The germline V gene encodes CDR1 MNHEY and CDR2 SVGAGI. The CDR3 nucleotides are TGTGCCAGCAGTTACTCCGGGACAGGGGCGCACGAGCAGTACTTC. The encoded protein is CASSYSGTGAHEQYF.

This clonotype was picked up a small number of times. This chain uses TRBV11-2 with TRBJ1-5; a possible D gene is TRBD1 (6 bases). The CDR3 loop spans 15 amino acids. Germline V lookup: CDR1 SGHAT, CDR2 FQNNGV. V was trimmed by 2 bases and J by 4 bases, leaving 12 bases between them. As DNA, the CDR3 is TGTGCCAGCAGCTTAACGGACAGAAAGAATCAGCCCCAGCATTTT. This gives the protein CASSLTDRKNQPQHF.

The CDR3 coding sequence is TGTGCCAGCAGCTTGGCAATGGGCGGCTACACCTTC. Encoded protein: CASSLAMGGYTF. V usage is TRBV5-6 and J usage is TRBJ1-2; no reliable D call. The CDR3 runs 12 residues. The germline V and J ends were trimmed by 0 bases and 8 bases, with 8 bases remaining between them. CDR1 SGHDT and CDR2 YYEEEE come from the germline V gene.

This chain connects TRBV7-2 to TRBJ2-1; 9 nucleotides agree with TRBD2. This CDR3 is built from 15 residues. Per germline, CDR1 SGHTA and CDR2 FQGNSA. The V segment lost 6 bases and the J segment 6 bases; nucleotides outside the gene matches: 9. The CDR3 sequence: CASRHGGGAGNEQFF. The CDR3 nucleotides read TGTGCCAGCAGACACGGCGGGGGGGCCGGCAATGAGCAGTTCTTC.

This clonotype was observed a handful of times. This rearrangement joins TRBV27 to TRBJ2-1; D is perhaps TRBD2 (7 bases). The V and J ends lost 6 bases and 1 base respectively, with 16 bases between them. There are 16 residues in the CDR3. Germline CDR1 is MNHEY and CDR2 is SMNVEV (reference sequence). For the CDR3, the DNA is TGTGCCAGCAGCCGAGGGGGGGGATCGTCCTACAATGAGCAGTTCTTC. Translated, it gives CASSRGGGSSYNEQFF.

The genes are TRBV5-4 and TRBJ1-2; TRBD1 matches at 9 bases. Germline-derived CDR1 and CDR2 are SGHNT and YYREEE (reference sequence). The CDR3 has 14 amino acids. V dropped 5 bases and J dropped 7; count of bases not matched to a gene: 9. CDR3 bases: TGTGCCAGCAGTGGGAGGACAGGGGTCTTTGGCTACACCTTC. Protein product: CASSGRTGVFGYTF.

The chain combines TRBV3-1 with TRBJ2-7; D gene unclear. From germline, CDR1 is LGHDT and CDR2 YNNKEL (reference sequence). Trimming shortened V by 5 bases and J by 7 bases, and 12 bases separated the two germline ends. The CDR3 is 12 amino acids. This CDR3 reads CASSSIPVEQYF. The CDR3 region has the DNA TGTGCCAGCAGCTCCATTCCGGTGGAGCAGTACTTC.

This clonotype has ten or more counts. The chain couples TRBV3-1 to TRBJ1-2; D is perhaps TRBD1 (5 bases). CDR3 size: 14 residues. Germline values: CDR1 LGHDT, CDR2 YNNKEL (reference sequence). V dropped 1 base and J dropped 3 bases, with 9 bases sitting between them. For the CDR3, the DNA is TGTGCCAGCAGCCAAGTCGGGGGGGACTATGGCTACACCTTC. This gives the protein CASSQVGGDYGYTF.

This clonotype was found a few times. The chain is built from TRBV30 and TRBJ1-2; D is possibly TRBD1 (6 bases). This CDR3 region has 14 residues. Germline V gives CDR1 GTSNPN, CDR2 SVGIG (reference sequence). Trimming cost V 4 bases and J 0 bases, with 12 bases left between them. This CDR3 reads CAWNEGGTNYGYTF. Written as DNA, the CDR3 is TGTGCCTGGAATGAAGGGGGGACTAACTATGGCTACACCTTC.

This clonotype was found a few times. The chain carries TRBV12-3 or TRBV12-4 and TRBJ2-1; D is possibly TRBD1 (7 bases). V was trimmed by 4 bases and J by 6 bases, leaving 16 bases between them. The CDR3 covers 15 residues. The CDR3 reads CASSSPRGDSNEQFF. In DNA, the CDR3 is TGTGCCAGCAGTTCCCCTCGCGGGGACAGCAATGAGCAGTTCTTC.